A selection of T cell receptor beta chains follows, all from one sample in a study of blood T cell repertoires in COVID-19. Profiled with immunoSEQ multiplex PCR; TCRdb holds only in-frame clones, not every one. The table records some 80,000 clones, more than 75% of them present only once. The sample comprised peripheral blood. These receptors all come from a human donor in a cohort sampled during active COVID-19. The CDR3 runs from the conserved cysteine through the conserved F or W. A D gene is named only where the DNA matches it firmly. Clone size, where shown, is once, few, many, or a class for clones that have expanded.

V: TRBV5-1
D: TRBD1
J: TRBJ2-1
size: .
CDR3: CASSLTRQGPDEQFF
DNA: TGCGCCAGCAGCTTGACCAGACAGGGTCCGGATGAGCAGTTCTTC

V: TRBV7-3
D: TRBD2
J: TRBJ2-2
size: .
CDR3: CASSLTSGVRNTGELFF
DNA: TGTGCCAGCAGCCTCACTAGCGGAGTTAGGAACACCGGGGAGCTGTTTTTT

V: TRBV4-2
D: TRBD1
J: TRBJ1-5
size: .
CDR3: CASSLKGASNQPQHF
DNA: TGTGCCAGCAGCCTCAAGGGGGCCAGCAATCAGCCCCAGCATTTT

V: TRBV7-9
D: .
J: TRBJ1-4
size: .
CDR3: CASSRVGGRLHEKLFF
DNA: TGTGCCAGCAGCCGTGTTGGGGGCAGGCTTCATGAAAAACTGTTTTTT

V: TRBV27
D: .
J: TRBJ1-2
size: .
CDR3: CASSFEPDYGYTF
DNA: TGTGCCAGCAGTTTTGAACCGGACTATGGCTACACCTTC

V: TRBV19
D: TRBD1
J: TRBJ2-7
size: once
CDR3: CASSIGDRGHEQYF
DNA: TGTGCCAGTAGTATCGGGGACAGGGGGCACGAGCAGTACTTC

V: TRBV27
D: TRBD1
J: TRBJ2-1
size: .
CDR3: CASSTVDRGIHEQFF
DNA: TGTGCCAGCAGCACCGTCGACAGGGGTATACATGAGCAGTTCTTC

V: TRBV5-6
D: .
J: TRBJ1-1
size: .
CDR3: CASSLVRGGTEAFF
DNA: TGTGCCAGCAGCTTGGTCAGGGGAGGGACTGAAGCTTTCTTT

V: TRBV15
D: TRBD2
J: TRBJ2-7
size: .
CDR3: CATSSPELAGGRRQYF
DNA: TGTGCCACCAGCAGCCCCGAACTAGCGGGAGGGCGAAGGCAGTACTTC

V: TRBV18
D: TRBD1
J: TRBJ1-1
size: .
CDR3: CASSPDRGVTEAFF
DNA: TGTGCCAGCTCACCCGACAGGGGAGTTACTGAAGCTTTCTTT

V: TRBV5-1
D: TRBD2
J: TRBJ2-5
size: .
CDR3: CASSLELAGEETQYF
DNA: TGCGCCAGCAGCTTGGAACTAGCGGGGGAAGAGACCCAGTACTTC

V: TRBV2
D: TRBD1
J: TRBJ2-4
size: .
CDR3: CASRGTGGNIQYF
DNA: TGTGCCAGCAGGGGGACAGGGGGAAACATTCAGTACTTC

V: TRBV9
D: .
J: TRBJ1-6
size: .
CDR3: CASSSPRGAHNSPLHF
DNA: TGTGCCAGCAGCTCCCCCCGGGGGGCCCATAATTCACCCCTCCACTTT

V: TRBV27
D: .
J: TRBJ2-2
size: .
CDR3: CASSYWGVNTGELFF
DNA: TGTGCCAGCAGTTATTGGGGAGTGAACACCGGGGAGCTGTTTTTT

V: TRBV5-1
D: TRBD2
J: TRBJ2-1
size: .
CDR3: CASSLTSGGLNEQFF
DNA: TGCGCCAGCAGCTTGACTAGCGGGGGGCTTAATGAGCAGTTCTTC

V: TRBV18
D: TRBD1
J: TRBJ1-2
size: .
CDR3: CASSQGQGNYGYTF
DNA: TGTGCCAGCTCACAGGGACAGGGGAACTATGGCTACACCTTC

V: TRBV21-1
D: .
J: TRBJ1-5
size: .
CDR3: CASSKNREDGGSNQPQHF
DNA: TGTGCCAGCAGCAAAAATAGAGAGGACGGGGGGAGCAATCAGCCCCAGCATTTT

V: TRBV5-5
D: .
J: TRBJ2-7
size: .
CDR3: CASSLGLEVYEQYF
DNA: TGTGCCAGCAGCTTGGGGCTAGAAGTCTACGAGCAGTACTTC

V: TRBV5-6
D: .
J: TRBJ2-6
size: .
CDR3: CASSLGPGTSRANVLTF
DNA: TGTGCCAGCAGCTTGGGCCCAGGCACCTCTCGGGCCAACGTCCTGACTTTC

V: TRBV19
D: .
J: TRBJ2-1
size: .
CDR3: CASSILGGPYNEQFF
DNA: TGTGCCAGTAGTATATTGGGGGGGCCGTACAATGAGCAGTTCTTC

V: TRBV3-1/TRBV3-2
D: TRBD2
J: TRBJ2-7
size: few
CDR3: CASSQSGGRSYEQYF
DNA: TGTGCCAGCAGCCAATCGGGGGGGCGCTCCTACGAGCAGTACTTC

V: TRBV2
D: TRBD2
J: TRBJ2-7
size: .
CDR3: CASTEGLAGPYEQYF
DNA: TGTGCCAGCACCGAAGGGCTAGCGGGGCCCTACGAGCAGTACTTC

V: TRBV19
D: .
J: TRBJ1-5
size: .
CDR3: CASSTQGSSNQPQHF
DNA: TGTGCCAGTAGTACACAGGGAAGTAGCAATCAGCCCCAGCATTTT

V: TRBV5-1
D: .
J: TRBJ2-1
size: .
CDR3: CASSLEGVGEQFF
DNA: TGCGCCAGCAGCTTGGAAGGGGTGGGTGAGCAGTTCTTC

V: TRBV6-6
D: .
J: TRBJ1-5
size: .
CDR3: CASSYITGDQPQHF
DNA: TGTGCCAGCAGTTACATCACCGGGGATCAGCCCCAGCATTTT

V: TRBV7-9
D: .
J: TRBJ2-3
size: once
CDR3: CASSSFPGASATDTQYF
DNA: TGTGCCAGCAGCTCCTTTCCTGGGGCTTCTGCCACAGATACGCAGTATTTT

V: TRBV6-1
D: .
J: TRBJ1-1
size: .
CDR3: CASSEAGGVMTEAFF
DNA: TGTGCCAGCAGTGAAGCCGGGGGGGTAATGACTGAAGCTTTCTTT

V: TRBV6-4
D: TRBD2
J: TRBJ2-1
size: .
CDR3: CASSESLAGGNEQFF
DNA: TGTGCCAGCAGTGAGTCACTAGCGGGAGGGAATGAGCAGTTCTTC

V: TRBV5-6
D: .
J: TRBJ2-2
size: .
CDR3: CASSLDQFTGELFF
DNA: TGTGCCAGCAGCTTGGATCAGTTCACCGGGGAGCTGTTTTTT

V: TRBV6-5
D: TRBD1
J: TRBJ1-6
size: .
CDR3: CASSQDRGHGLHF
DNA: TGTGCCAGCAGCCAGGACAGGGGGCATGGCCTCCACTTT

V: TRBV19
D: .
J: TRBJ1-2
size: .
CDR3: CASSIDRRGRGVFGYTF
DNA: TGTGCCAGTAGTATAGATCGGCGTGGCAGGGGAGTTTTTGGCTACACCTTC

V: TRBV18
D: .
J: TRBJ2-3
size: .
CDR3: CASSRGVADTQYF
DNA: TGTGCCAGCTCACGGGGGGTTGCAGATACGCAGTATTTT

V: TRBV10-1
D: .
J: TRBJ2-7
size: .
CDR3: CASSEPNSYEQYF
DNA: TGCGCCAGCAGTGAGCCCAACAGTTACGAGCAGTACTTC

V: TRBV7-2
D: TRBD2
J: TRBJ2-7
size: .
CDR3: CASSRTSGDAYEQYF
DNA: TGTGCCAGCAGTCGCACTAGCGGGGACGCCTACGAGCAGTACTTC

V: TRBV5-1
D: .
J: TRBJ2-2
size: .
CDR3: CASSNSGGVNTGELFF
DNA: TGCGCCAGCAGTAATAGCGGAGGGGTGAACACCGGGGAGCTGTTTTTT

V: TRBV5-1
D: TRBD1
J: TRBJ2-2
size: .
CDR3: CASSFRTGLDTGELFF
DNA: TGCGCCAGCAGCTTTAGGACAGGCTTGGACACCGGGGAGCTGTTTTTT

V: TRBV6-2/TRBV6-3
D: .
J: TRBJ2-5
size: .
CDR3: CASSYLGASSETQYF
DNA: TGTGCCAGCAGTTACCTGGGGGCATCGTCCGAGACCCAGTACTTC

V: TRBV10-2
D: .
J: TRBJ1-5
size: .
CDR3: CASSPTGINQPQHF
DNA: TGCGCCAGCAGCCCGACAGGTATTAATCAGCCCCAGCATTTT

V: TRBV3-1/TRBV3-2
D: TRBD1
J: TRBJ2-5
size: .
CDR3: CASRHRGGQTQYF
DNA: TGTGCCAGCAGACACAGGGGCGGACAGACCCAGTACTTC

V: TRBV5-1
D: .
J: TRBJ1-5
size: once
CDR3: CASSLYSNQPQHF
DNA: TGCGCCAGCAGTCTTTATAGCAATCAGCCCCAGCATTTT

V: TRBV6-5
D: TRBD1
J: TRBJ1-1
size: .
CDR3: CASSLQGGLNTEAFF
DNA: TGTGCCAGCAGTTTACAGGGGGGCCTGAACACTGAAGCTTTCTTT

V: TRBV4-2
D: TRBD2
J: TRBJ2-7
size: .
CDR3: CASSRGLGASGRVTYEQYF
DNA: TGTGCCAGCAGCCGAGGCCTAGGGGCTAGCGGGAGAGTTACATACGAGCAGTACTTC

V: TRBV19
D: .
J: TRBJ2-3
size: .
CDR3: CASSIGRAGDTQYF
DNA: TGTGCCAGTAGTATAGGCCGGGCGGGGGATACGCAGTATTTT

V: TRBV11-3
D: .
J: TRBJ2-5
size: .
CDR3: CASSLVGGPQLEETQYF
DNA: TGTGCCAGCAGCTTAGTAGGGGGTCCCCAACTGGAAGAGACCCAGTACTTC

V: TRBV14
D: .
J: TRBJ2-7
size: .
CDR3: CASSQADSYEQYF
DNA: TGTGCCAGCAGCCAAGCGGACAGCTACGAGCAGTACTTC

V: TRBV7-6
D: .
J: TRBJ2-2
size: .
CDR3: CASSLAQTAGELFF
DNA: TGTGCCAGCAGCTTAGCCCAGACTGCCGGGGAGCTGTTTTTT